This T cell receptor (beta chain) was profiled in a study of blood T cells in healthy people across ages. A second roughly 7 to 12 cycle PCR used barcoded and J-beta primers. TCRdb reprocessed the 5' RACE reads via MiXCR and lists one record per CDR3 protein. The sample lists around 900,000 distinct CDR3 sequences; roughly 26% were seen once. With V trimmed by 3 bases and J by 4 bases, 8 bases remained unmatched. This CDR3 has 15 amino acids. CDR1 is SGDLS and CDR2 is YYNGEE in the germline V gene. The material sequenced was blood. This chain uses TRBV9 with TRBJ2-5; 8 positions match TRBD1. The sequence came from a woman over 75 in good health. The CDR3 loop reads CASSARDRMRETQYF. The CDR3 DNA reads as TGTGCCAGCAGCGCACGGGACAGGATGAGAGAGACCCAGTACTTC.